Shown below are 17 T cell receptor beta chains from a single sample sequenced in a study of cytomegalovirus exposure and HLA in healthy donors. PCR amplification relied on 60 Vbeta primers (plus 13 Jbeta primers). Assay: immunoSEQ multiplex PCR; the TCRdb copy retains only in-frame clones and omits some. In the table there are approximately 260,000 clones, approximately 91% of which are singletons. The sample comprised PBMCs. These receptors were obtained from a girl aged 2-10 years in good health and CMV-seronegative.

The V call is TRBV30, the J call TRBJ2-1, with TRBD2 matching 8 bases. The ends lost 4 bases at V and 0 bases at J; junction bases unmatched: 8. Germline V lookup: CDR1 GTSNPN, CDR2 SVGIG (reference sequence). This CDR3 comprises 16 residues. The CDR3 is CAWTLLAVSSYNEQFF. The CDR3, as DNA: TGTGCCTGGACCTTACTAGCGGTCAGCTCCTACAATGAGCAGTTCTTC.

The rearrangement uses TRBV4-1 and TRBJ1-2; TRBD1 is a possible D gene (5 bases). Trimming left V 0 bases short and J 3 bases short, with 11 bases between. This CDR3 contains 15 residues. Germline CDR1 is MGHRA and CDR2 is YSYEKL. The chain's CDR3 is CASSQDTDIYYGYTF. For the CDR3, the DNA is TGCGCCAGCAGCCAAGATACGGACATTTACTATGGCTACACCTTC.

V gene TRBV4-1 combines with J gene TRBJ2-1, with 11 bases matching TRBD2. The J segment lost 6 bases and the V segment lost 5 bases, leaving 9 bases of the junction unmatched. The CDR3 consists of 16 residues. Germline V gene data show CDR1 as MGHRA and CDR2 as YSYEKL. Here the CDR3 reads CASSGAGTSGLNEQFF. CDR3 DNA sequence: TGCGCCAGCAGCGGTGCCGGGACTAGCGGACTCAATGAGCAGTTCTTC.

The rearrangement links TRBV6-4 to TRBJ2-3; D may be TRBD1 (5 bases). The ends were cut back, 3 bases at V and 4 bases at J, with 8 bases in the middle. Germline loops: CDR1 MRHNA, CDR2 SNTAGT. The CDR3 totals 13 residues. The CDR3: CASSEGDADTQYF. The CDR3, as DNA: TGTGCCAGCAGTGAAGGGGATGCAGATACGCAGTATTTT.

The chain uses TRBV5-8 and TRBJ2-3; D is unclear. The germline V gene has CDR1 SGHTS and CDR2 YDEGEE. V lost 3 bases, J lost 0 bases, and 5 bases lay in between. The CDR3 runs to 13 residues. The CDR3 loop reads CASSSPSTDTQYF. The DNA for the CDR3 is TGTGCCAGCAGCTCCCCTAGCACAGATACGCAGTATTTT.

The chain has TRBV11-2 and TRBJ2-1; no reliable D call. The V and J ends lost 0 bases and 4 bases respectively, with 13 bases between them. Germline lookup yields CDR1 SGHAT and CDR2 FQNNGV. The CDR3 consists of 16 residues. The CDR3 here is CASSLEWANTYNEQFF. CDR3 coding DNA: TGTGCCAGCAGCTTAGAGTGGGCAAACACATACAATGAGCAGTTCTTC.

The V call is TRBV15, the J call TRBJ2-2; no firm D call. Looked up from germline, CDR1 is LNHNV and CDR2 is YYDKDF (reference sequence). V lost 0 bases, J lost 6 bases, and 5 bases lay in between. The CDR3 covers 13 residues. CDR3: CATSREESGELFF. In DNA, the CDR3 is TGTGCCACCAGCAGAGAGGAGTCCGGGGAGCTGTTTTTT.

The genes are TRBV13 and TRBJ1-1; D possibly corresponds to TRBD1 (6 bases). Trimming left V 3 bases short and J 4 bases short, with 15 bases between. The CDR3 consists of 15 residues. Germline CDR1 and CDR2: PRHDT and FYEKMQ (reference sequence). The CDR3 DNA reads as TGTGCCAGCAGCTTCCCGGGGGGCCTTGGCACTGAAGCTTTCTTT. Amino acid sequence: CASSFPGGLGTEAFF.

This clone has more than one count but fewer than ten. J is TRBJ1-6 and V is TRBV5-6; 7 nucleotides align to TRBD1. The CDR3 has 16 residues. J was trimmed by 6 bases and V by 4 bases; bases with no gene match: 10. The germline CDR1 and CDR2 sequences are SGHDT and YYEEEE. Here the CDR3 DNA reads TGTGCCAGCAGCCCCTATACGGGACAGATTAATTCACCCCTCCACTTT. As protein: CASSPYTGQINSPLHF.

This rearrangement joins TRBV27 to TRBJ2-3, with D perhaps matching TRBD2 (5 bases). Germline CDR1 and CDR2: MNHEY and SMNVEV (reference sequence). This CDR3 is built from 11 residues. V dropped 10 bases and J dropped 4 bases, with 9 bases sitting between them. CDR3 loop: CATLRADTQYF. CDR3 DNA sequence: TGTGCCACCTTGAGGGCAGATACGCAGTATTTT.

The count of this clone is one. J is TRBJ2-1 and V is TRBV29-1; 8 bases align to TRBD2. The germline V gene has CDR1 SQVTM and CDR2 ANQGSEA. There are 14 residues in the CDR3. The V gene end was trimmed by 7 bases and the J gene end by 4 bases; junction bases not matched to a gene: 9. CDR3 region: CSAGGTGGYNEQFF. The CDR3 DNA sequence: TGCAGCGCCGGAGGAACGGGAGGGTACAATGAGCAGTTCTTC.

V gene TRBV6-5 combines with J gene TRBJ1-2; tentatively, D is TRBD1 (6 bases). V shed 5 bases and J shed 8 bases, with 12 bases lying between them. The germline V gene has CDR1 MNHEY and CDR2 SVGAGI. This CDR3 spans 12 amino acids. The CDR3 coding sequence is TGTGCCAGCAGTCAAGACAGGACCGGCTACACCTTC. Translation gives CASSQDRTGYTF.

The J gene is TRBJ1-5, the V gene TRBV4-2, with D perhaps TRBD1 (6 bases). The CDR3 loop spans 16 amino acids. The V gene lost 0 bases and the J gene lost 5 bases, with 14 bases spanning the gap. Germline V gene sequence: CDR1 LGHNA, CDR2 YNFKEQ. The CDR3 region is CASSQDQGTKDQPQHF. CDR3 sequence (DNA): TGTGCCAGCAGCCAAGATCAGGGGACGAAGGATCAGCCCCAGCATTTT.

The rearrangement links TRBV23-1 to TRBJ1-1; a possible D gene is TRBD1 (6 bases). TRBV23-1 belongs to the ORF category, with a function that is uncertain. The V end lost 3 bases, the J end lost 4 bases, and 15 bases lay between the germline ends. The CDR3 consists of 15 residues. DNA for the CDR3: TGCGCCAGCAGTCACCACAGGGCCGGGTTCACTGAAGCTTTCTTT. Encoded protein: CASSHHRAGFTEAFF.

The chain carries TRBV5-6 and TRBJ1-2; 9 bases map to TRBD1. Germline trimming cut 3 bases from V and 9 bases from J; bases unmatched to any gene: 12. The germline V gene has CDR1 SGHDT and CDR2 YYEEEE. The CDR3 consists of 15 residues. CDR3 amino acids: CASSYVLTGGDSYTF. The DNA for the CDR3 is TGTGCCAGCAGCTACGTACTAACAGGGGGCGATAGCTACACCTTC.

This clone was detected only once. V is TRBV5-1 and J is TRBJ2-1, with 15 bases fitting TRBD2. Germline V gives CDR1 SGHRS, CDR2 YFSETQ. This CDR3 is built from 18 residues. The J segment lost 8 bases and the V segment lost 3 bases, leaving 12 bases of the junction unmatched. CDR3 DNA: TGCGCCAGCAGCTCGGGACCAGCGGGACTAGCGGGGGGCTATGAGCAGTTCTTC. Protein product: CASSSGPAGLAGGYEQFF.

A few counts support this clone. The CDR3 is CASSLGQINTEAFF. CDR3 sequence (DNA): TGTGCCAGCAGTCTGGGACAGATAAACACTGAAGCTTTCTTT. The chain links TRBV7-6 to TRBJ1-1; TRBD1 matches at 7 bases. Per germline, CDR1 SGHVS and CDR2 FNYEAQ. Germline trimming cut 6 bases from V and 2 bases from J; bases unmatched to any gene: 6. The CDR3 runs to 14 residues.